The 13 T cell receptor beta chains given below trace back to one sample, sequenced in a study of shared clonotypes between healthy human individuals. Assay: immunoSEQ multiplex PCR; the TCRdb copy retains only in-frame clones and omits some. The sample holds fewer than 1.4 million clones; approximately 78% are singletons and the top ten take 0.5% to 0.65%. Sequencing input: memory CD4+ T cells from PBMCs. The subset here: CD45RA-negative fraction. The receptors here all came from a man in his late teens or twenties in good health. Some clones in this sample may be carry-over from other donors' samples.

For this clone: This is likely an artifact of a read error, given a far larger clone one base away. The V and J genes are TRBV4-3 and TRBJ2-3; 7 bases are shared with TRBD2. With 3 bases clipped from V and 8 bases from J, the junction kept 11 bases outside the gene matches. Germline loops: CDR1 LGHNA, CDR2 YSLEER. The CDR3 is 15 amino acids. CDR3 sequence reads: CASSHSGRVTGTQYF. The CDR3 DNA follows: TGCGCCAGCAGCCATAGTGGGAGGGTCACGGGTACGCAGTATTTT.

The chain couples TRBV7-3 to TRBJ2-5; D might be TRBD1 (6 bases). Per germline, CDR1 SGHTA and CDR2 FQGTGA. The ends were cut back, 3 bases at V and 2 bases at J, with 13 bases in the middle. CDR3 length equals 15 residues. CDR3 DNA sequence: TGTGCCAGCAGCTTGATTGGGGGCGGACAAGAGACCCAGTACTTC. This codes for CASSLIGGGQETQYF.

V and J are TRBV6-6 and TRBJ2-2; D is undetermined. The CDR3 spans 13 residues. Trimming stripped 4 bases from V and 0 bases from J, with 3 bases between. Germline V gene sequence: CDR1 MNHNY, CDR2 SVGAGI (reference sequence). The CDR3 loop reads CASSWANTGELFF. CDR3 sequence (DNA): TGTGCCAGCAGTTGGGCGAACACCGGGGAGCTGTTTTTT.

As regards this clone: Other DNA sequences in the same sample also yield this CDR3. The V and J genes are TRBV5-1 and TRBJ2-3; 8 nucleotides agree with TRBD2. The trim removed 0 bases at V and 0 bases at J, leaving 6 bases unmatched. The CDR3 loop spans 17 amino acids. CDR1 and CDR2 (germline): SGHRS, YFSETQ. DNA for the CDR3: TGCGCCAGCAGCTTGGAAGGGGCTAGCGGGAGCACAGATACGCAGTATTTT. It specifies CASSLEGASGSTDTQYF.

The chain links TRBV9 to TRBJ2-1; perhaps TRBD1 as D (6 bases). The CDR3 extends over 13 amino acids. Germline V gives CDR1 SGDLS, CDR2 YYNGEE. V was pared by 7 bases and J by 0 bases, with 8 bases between. The chain's CDR3 is CASGGLSYNEQFF. As DNA, the CDR3 is TGTGCCAGCGGGGGCCTCTCCTACAATGAGCAGTTCTTC. The full variable domain, with the rest looked up from reference TRBV9 and TRBJ2-1, is DSGVTQTPKHLITATGQRVTLRCSPRSGDLSVYWYQQSLDQGLQFLIQYYNGEERAKGNILERFSAQQFPDLHSELNLSSLELGDSALYFCASGGLSYNEQFFGPGTRLTVL.

This chain connects TRBV28 to TRBJ1-2; 7 bases fit TRBD1. This CDR3 spans 15 amino acids. V was pared by 4 bases and J by 5 bases, with 10 bases of the junction left unmatched. The V gene's germline CDR1 is MDHEN and CDR2 SYDVKM. The CDR3 bases are TGTGCCAGCAGTTCTATCGCAGGGGGAGGGTATGGCTACACCTTC. Its translation: CASSSIAGGGYGYTF.

The genes are TRBV5-4 and TRBJ2-2; possibly TRBD1 for D (6 bases). Germline-derived CDR1 and CDR2 are SGHNT and YYREEE (reference sequence). V gave up 4 bases and J gave up 7 bases, with 14 bases separating them. This CDR3 has 14 amino acids. This CDR3 is CASSQGPLGGELFF. CDR3 nucleotide sequence: TGTGCCAGCAGCCAGGGGCCCCTGGGCGGGGAGCTGTTTTTT.

This sequence joins TRBV10-1 and TRBJ1-1; tentatively, D is TRBD1 (6 bases). Trimming removed 6 bases at V and 2 bases at J, with 10 bases between. CDR3 length equals 13 residues. Germline CDR1 and CDR2: WNHNN and SYGVQD (reference sequence). The CDR3 DNA follows: TGCGCCAGCAGGCTGGGACAAAACACTGAAGCTTTCTTT. Translation gives CASRLGQNTEAFF.

This clone was found a few times. This chain links TRBV7-8 with TRBJ1-4; 7 nucleotides line up with TRBD1. The CDR3 is made up of 17 amino acids. V shed 7 bases, J shed 7 bases, and the junction held 18 bases outside the gene matches. CDR1 and CDR2 from the germline V gene are SGHVS and FQNEAQ. CDR3 in DNA: TGTGCCAGCATTGGTTCCAGGGGGTTTAGTCATGGTGAAAAACTGTTTTTT. Translating it yields CASIGSRGFSHGEKLFF. Full variable domain (rest looked up from reference TRBV7-8 and TRBJ1-4): GAGVSQSPRYKVAKRGQDVALRCDPISGHVSLFWYQQALGQGPEFLTYFQNEAQLDKSGLPSDRFFAERPEGSVSTLKIQRTQQEDSAVYLCASIGSRGFSHGEKLFFGSGTQLSVL.

In its sample, this clone was seen once. The chain joins TRBV18 to TRBJ2-5; TRBD2 matches at 7 bases. CDR3 length: 13 amino acids. Germline V gene sequence: CDR1 KGHSH, CDR2 LQKENI. The trim removed 5 bases at V and 5 bases at J, leaving 5 bases unmatched. CDR3 residues: CASSSGLRETQYF. In DNA, the CDR3 is TGTGCCAGCTCATCGGGACTAAGGGAGACCCAGTACTTC.

The rearrangement joins TRBV6-1 to TRBJ2-5, with unresolved D. Germline V CDR1 and CDR2: MNHNS, SASEGT. There are 13 residues in the CDR3. The germline V and J ends were trimmed by 4 bases and 2 bases, with 8 bases remaining between them. The CDR3 loop is CASSGLVQETQYF. The CDR3 coding sequence is TGTGCCAGCAGTGGGCTGGTGCAAGAGACCCAGTACTTC.

This clone was detected only once. The gene calls are TRBV6-6 and TRBJ2-5; TRBD2 agrees at 8 bases. Germline V lookup: CDR1 MNHNY, CDR2 SVGAGI (reference sequence). The CDR3 length is 13 residues. The V and J ends lost 6 bases and 2 bases, in that order; junction bases with no gene match: 2. CDR3 nucleotide sequence: TGTGCCAGCAGCGGGGGGGTGCAAGAGACCCAGTACTTC. Translation gives CASSGGVQETQYF.

V is TRBV30 and J is TRBJ2-7, with D unresolved. The CDR3 loop spans 15 amino acids. Germline V gives CDR1 GTSNPN, CDR2 SVGIG (reference sequence). The V gene lost 3 bases and the J gene lost 4 bases, with 19 bases spanning the gap. The CDR3 bases are TGTGCCTGGAGGAACCAAGCCAACCAGAGGTACGAGCAGTACTTC. This sequence encodes CAWRNQANQRYEQYF. The whole variable domain, filled in from reference TRBV30 and TRBJ2-7, reads SQTIHQWPATLVQPVGSPLSLECTVEGTSNPNLYWYRQAAGRGLQLLFYSVGIGQISSEVPQNLSASRPQDRQFILSSKKLLLSDSGFYLCAWRNQANQRYEQYFGPGTRLTVT.